These T cell receptor beta chains were read from a single sample in a study of CXCR3-negative and CXCR3-positive naive CD8 T cells. TCRdb reprocessed the 5' RACE reads, keeping one entry per CDR3 protein, no DNA. Seen in this sample are some 50,000 distinct CDR3 sequences; the ten most common clones hold roughly 1.6%. Specimen: naive CXCR3- CD8+ T cells from blood. The receptor source for this set is a human donor in good health. Some clones in this sample may be carry-over from other donors' samples. Each CDR3 is given with its conserved first and last residue. Each record gives: clone size, J gene, V gene, CDR3 protein. A row's size may be missing; if present it is once, few, many or a size class.

- TRBJ1-2 TRBV7-9 CASSPDSDYGYTF
- TRBJ2-3 TRBV9 CASSPDSIATDTQYF
- TRBJ2-7 TRBV7-9 CASSLVGGSYEQYF
- TRBJ2-7 TRBV11-1 CASSLYRIRSGDYEQYF
- TRBJ2-7 TRBV28 CASSFRGRRSYEQYF
- TRBJ1-1 TRBV14 CASSQGPLNTEAFF
- TRBJ2-4 TRBV12-3/TRBV12-4 CASTDRPGDIQYF
- TRBJ2-1 TRBV7-2 CASSLRALGYNEQFF
- TRBJ2-7 TRBV19 CASSPPGDGYEQYF
medium-sized TRBJ1-1 TRBV12-3/TRBV12-4 CASSQGSRQGGTEAFF
- TRBJ2-7 TRBV20-1 CSASRDISYEQYF
- TRBJ2-4 TRBV4-2 CASSLLAGGPNGNIQYF
- TRBJ2-2 TRBV4-1 CASSWVGGELFF
- TRBJ2-5 TRBV27 CASSPMGSGETQYF
- TRBJ2-5 TRBV5-1 CASSLLAGALETQYF
- TRBJ2-5 TRBV6-2/TRBV6-3 CASRTNGGVETQYF
- TRBJ2-1 TRBV29-1 CSVDEGVHNEQFF
- TRBJ1-6 TRBV7-9 CASSLDRNSPLHF
- TRBJ2-5 TRBV28 CASTTAAQETQYF